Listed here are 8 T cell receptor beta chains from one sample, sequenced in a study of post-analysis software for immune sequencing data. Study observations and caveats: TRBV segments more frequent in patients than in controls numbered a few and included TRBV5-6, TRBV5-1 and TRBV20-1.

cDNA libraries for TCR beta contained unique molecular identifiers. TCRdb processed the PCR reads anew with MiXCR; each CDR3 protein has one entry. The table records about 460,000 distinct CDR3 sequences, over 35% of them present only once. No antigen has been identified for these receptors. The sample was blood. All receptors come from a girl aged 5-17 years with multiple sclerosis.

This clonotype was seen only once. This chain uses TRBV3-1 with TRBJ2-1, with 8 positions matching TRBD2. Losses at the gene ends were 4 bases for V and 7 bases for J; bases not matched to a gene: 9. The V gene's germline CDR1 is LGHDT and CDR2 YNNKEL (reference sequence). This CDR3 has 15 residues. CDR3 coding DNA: TGTGCCAGCAGCCCGGGACTAGGGGCCTCAAATGAGCAGTTCTTC. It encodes CASSPGLGASNEQFF.

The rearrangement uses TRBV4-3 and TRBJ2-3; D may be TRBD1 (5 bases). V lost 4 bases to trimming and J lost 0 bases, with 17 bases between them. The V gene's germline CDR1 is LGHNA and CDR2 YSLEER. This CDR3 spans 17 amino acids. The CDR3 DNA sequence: TGCGCCAGCAGCCCAGCCAAAAGGGGCCTTAGCACAGATACGCAGTATTTT. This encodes CASSPAKRGLSTDTQYF.

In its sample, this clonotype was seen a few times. CDR3 protein: CSVVLAGGSWEQYF. For the CDR3, the DNA is TGCAGCGTTGTGCTAGCGGGAGGTTCGTGGGAGCAGTACTTC. The V gene is TRBV29-1, the J gene TRBJ2-5, with 11 bases fitting TRBD2. Germline V CDR1 and CDR2: SQVTM, ANQGSEA. V trimming: 4 bases; J trimming: 11 bases; junction bases outside the gene matches: 12. The CDR3 consists of 14 residues.

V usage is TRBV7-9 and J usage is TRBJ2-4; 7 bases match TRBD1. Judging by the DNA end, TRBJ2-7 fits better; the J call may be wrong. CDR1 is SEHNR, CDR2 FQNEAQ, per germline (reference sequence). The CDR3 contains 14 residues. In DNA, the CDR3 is TGTGCCAGCAGCTCCATCCGGGACAGTTACGAGCAGTACTTC. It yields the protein CASSSIRDSYEQYF.

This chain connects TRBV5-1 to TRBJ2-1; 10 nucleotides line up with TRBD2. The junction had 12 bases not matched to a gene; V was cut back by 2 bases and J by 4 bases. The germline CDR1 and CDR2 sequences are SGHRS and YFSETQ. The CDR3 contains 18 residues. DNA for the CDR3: TGCGCCAGCAGCTTCGGTGGGCTAGCGGGAGCCATTTACAATGAGCAGTTCTTC. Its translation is CASSFGGLAGAIYNEQFF.

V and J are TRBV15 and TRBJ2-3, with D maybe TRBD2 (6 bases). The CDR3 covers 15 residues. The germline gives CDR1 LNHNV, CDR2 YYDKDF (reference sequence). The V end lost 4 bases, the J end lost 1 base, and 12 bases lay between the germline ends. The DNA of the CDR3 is TGTGCCACCAGCACCAAACCGGGAGGCACAGATACGCAGTATTTT. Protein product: CATSTKPGGTDTQYF. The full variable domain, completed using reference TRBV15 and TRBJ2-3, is DAMVIQNPRYQVTQFGKPVTLSCSQTLNHNVMYWYQQKSSQAPKLLFHYYDKDFNNEADTPDNFQSRRPNTSFCFLDIRSPGLGDTAMYLCATSTKPGGTDTQYFGPGTRLTVL.

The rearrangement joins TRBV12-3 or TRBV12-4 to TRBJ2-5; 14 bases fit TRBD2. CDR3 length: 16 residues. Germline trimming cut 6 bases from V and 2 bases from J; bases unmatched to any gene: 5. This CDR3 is CASSPTSGRGQETQYF. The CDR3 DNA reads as TGTGCCAGCAGCCCGACTAGCGGGAGGGGGCAAGAGACCCAGTACTTC.

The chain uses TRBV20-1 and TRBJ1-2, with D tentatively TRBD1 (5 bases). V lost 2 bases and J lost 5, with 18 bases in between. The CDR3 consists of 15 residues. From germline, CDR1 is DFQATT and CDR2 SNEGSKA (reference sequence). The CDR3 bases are TGCAGTGCTAGACCCCTCCTGGGGACGGTATATGGCTACACCTTC. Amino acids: CSARPLLGTVYGYTF.